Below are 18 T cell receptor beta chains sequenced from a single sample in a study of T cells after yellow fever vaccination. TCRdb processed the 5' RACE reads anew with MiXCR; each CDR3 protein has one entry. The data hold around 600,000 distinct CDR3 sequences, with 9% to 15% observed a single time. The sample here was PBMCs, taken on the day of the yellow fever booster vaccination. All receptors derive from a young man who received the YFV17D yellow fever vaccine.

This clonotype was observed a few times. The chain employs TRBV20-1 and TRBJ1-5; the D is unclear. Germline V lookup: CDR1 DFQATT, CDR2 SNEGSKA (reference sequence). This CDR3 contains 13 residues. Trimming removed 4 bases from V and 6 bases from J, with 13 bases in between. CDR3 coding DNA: TGCAGTGCTAACGACCTAATGAGTCAGCCCCAGCATTTT. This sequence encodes CSANDLMSQPQHF.

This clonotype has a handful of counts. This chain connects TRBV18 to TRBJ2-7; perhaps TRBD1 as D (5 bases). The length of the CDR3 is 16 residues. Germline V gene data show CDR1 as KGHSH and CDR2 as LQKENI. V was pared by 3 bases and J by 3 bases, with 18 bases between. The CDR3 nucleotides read TGTGCCAGCTCACCGGGTGTGGGGCTGGGTTACTACGAGCAGTACTTC. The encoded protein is CASSPGVGLGYYEQYF.

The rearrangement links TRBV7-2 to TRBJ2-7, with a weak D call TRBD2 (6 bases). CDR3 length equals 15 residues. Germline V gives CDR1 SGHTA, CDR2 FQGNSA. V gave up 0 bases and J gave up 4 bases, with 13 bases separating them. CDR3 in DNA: TGTGCCAGCAGCTTAGCTCCCCAGGGAGGATACGAGCAGTACTTC. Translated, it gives CASSLAPQGGYEQYF. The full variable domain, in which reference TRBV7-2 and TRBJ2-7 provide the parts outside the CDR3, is GAGVSQSPSNKVTEKGKDVELRCDPISGHTALYWYRQSLGQGLEFLIYFQGNSAPDKSGLPSDRFSAERTGGSVSTLTIQRTQQEDSAVYLCASSLAPQGGYEQYFGPGTRLTVT.

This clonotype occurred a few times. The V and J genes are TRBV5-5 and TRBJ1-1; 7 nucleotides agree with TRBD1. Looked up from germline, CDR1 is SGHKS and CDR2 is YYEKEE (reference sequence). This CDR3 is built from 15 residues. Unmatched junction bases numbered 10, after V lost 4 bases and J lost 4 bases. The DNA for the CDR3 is TGTGCCAGCAGCCCGTGGGACAGAAGAGCCACTGAAGCTTTCTTT. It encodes CASSPWDRRATEAFF.

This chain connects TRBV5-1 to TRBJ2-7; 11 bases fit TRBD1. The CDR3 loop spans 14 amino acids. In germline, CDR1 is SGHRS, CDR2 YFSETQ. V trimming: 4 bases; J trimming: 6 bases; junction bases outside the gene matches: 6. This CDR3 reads CASSEGTGGSEQYF. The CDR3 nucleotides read TGCGCCAGCAGCGAGGGGACAGGGGGGAGCGAGCAGTACTTC.

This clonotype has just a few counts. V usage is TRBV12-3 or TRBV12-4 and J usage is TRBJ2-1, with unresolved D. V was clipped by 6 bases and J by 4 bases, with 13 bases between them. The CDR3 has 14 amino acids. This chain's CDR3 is CASSNTTPYNEQFF. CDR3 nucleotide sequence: TGTGCCAGCAGCAACACGACACCTTACAATGAGCAGTTCTTC.

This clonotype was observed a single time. CDR3 in amino acids: CASSGNRHLYEQYF. In DNA form, the CDR3 reads TGTGCCAGCAGTGGTAATAGACACCTTTACGAGCAGTACTTC. V and J are TRBV2 and TRBJ2-7; D is unclear. V lost 4 bases, J lost 4 bases, and 14 bases lay in between. Per germline, CDR1 SNHLY and CDR2 FYNNEI. The CDR3 length is 14 residues. Complete variable domain (other parts from reference TRBV2 and TRBJ2-7): EPEVTQTPSHQVTQMGQEVILRCVPISNHLYFYWYRQILGQKVEFLVSFYNNEISEKSEIFDDQFSVERPDGSNFTLKIRSTKLEDSAMYFCASSGNRHLYEQYFGPGTRLTVT.

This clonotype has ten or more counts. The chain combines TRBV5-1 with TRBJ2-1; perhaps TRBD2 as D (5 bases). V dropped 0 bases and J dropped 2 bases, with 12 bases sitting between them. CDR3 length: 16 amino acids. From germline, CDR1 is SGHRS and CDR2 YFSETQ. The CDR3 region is CASSLAVGATYNEQFF. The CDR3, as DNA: TGCGCCAGCAGCTTGGCCGTGGGAGCGACCTACAATGAGCAGTTCTTC.

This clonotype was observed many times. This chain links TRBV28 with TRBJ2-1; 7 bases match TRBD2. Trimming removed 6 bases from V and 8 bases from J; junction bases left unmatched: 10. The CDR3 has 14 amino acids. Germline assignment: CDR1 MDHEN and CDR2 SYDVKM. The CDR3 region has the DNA TGTGCCAGCAGACCCCGGGACTATGCCGATGAGCAGTTCTTC. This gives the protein CASRPRDYADEQFF.

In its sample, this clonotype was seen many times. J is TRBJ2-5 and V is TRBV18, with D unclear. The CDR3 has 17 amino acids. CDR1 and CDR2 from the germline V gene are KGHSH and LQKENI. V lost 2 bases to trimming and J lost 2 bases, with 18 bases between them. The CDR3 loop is CASSPELLMAVQETQYF. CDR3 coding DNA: TGTGCCAGCTCACCAGAACTACTGATGGCCGTTCAAGAGACCCAGTACTTC. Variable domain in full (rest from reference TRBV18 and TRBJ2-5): NAGVMQNPRHLVRRRGQEARLRCSPMKGHSHVYWYRQLPEEGLKFMVYLQKENIIDESGMPKERFSAEFPKEGPSILRIQQVVRGDSAAYFCASSPELLMAVQETQYFGPGTRLLVL.

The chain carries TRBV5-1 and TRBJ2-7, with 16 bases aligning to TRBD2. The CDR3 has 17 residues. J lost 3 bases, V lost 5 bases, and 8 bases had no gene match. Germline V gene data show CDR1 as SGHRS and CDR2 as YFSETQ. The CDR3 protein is CASSPEGLAGGDYEQYF. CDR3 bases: TGCGCCAGCAGTCCCGAGGGACTAGCGGGAGGGGACTACGAGCAGTACTTC.

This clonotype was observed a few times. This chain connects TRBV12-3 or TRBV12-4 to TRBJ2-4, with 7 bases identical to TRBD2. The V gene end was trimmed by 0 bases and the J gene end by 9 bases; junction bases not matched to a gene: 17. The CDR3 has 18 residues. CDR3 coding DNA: TGTGCCAGCAGTTTAGCTGAACGACTAGCCGTCCTGCGGAGCATTCAGTACTTC. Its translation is CASSLAERLAVLRSIQYF.

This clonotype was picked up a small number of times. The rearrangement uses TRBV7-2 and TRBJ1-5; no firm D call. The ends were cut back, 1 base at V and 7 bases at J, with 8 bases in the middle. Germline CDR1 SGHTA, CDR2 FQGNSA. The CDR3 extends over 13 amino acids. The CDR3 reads CASSLDRQQPQHF. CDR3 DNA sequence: TGTGCCAGCAGCTTAGACCGTCAGCAGCCCCAGCATTTT.

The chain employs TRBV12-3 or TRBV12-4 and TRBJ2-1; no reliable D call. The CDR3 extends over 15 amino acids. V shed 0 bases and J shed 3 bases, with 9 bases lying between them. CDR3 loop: CASSLAGPNYNEQFF. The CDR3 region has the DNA TGTGCCAGCAGTTTAGCGGGCCCAAACTACAATGAGCAGTTCTTC.

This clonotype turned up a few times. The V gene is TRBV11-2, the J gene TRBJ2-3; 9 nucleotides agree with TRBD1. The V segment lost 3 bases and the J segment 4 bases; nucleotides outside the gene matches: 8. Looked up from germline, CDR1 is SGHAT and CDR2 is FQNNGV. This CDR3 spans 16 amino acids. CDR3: CASSFPSTGGADTQYF. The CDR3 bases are TGTGCCAGCAGCTTCCCTTCGACAGGGGGGGCAGATACGCAGTATTTT.

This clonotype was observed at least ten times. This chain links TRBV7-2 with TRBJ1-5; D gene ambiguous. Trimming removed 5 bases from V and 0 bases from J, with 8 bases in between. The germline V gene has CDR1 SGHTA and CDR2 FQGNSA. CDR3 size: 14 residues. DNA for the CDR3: TGTGCCAGCAGCCTAGTGGGTAGCAATCAGCCCCAGCATTTT. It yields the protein CASSLVGSNQPQHF. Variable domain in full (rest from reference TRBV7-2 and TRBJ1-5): GAGVSQSPSNKVTEKGKDVELRCDPISGHTALYWYRQSLGQGLEFLIYFQGNSAPDKSGLPSDRFSAERTGGSVSTLTIQRTQQEDSAVYLCASSLVGSNQPQHFGDGTRLSIL.

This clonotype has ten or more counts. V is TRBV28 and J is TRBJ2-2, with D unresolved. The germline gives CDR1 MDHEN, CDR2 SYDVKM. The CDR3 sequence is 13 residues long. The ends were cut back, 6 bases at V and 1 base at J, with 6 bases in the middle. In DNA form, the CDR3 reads TGTGCCAGCAGGACGGTGAACACCGGGGAGCTGTTTTTT. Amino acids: CASRTVNTGELFF.

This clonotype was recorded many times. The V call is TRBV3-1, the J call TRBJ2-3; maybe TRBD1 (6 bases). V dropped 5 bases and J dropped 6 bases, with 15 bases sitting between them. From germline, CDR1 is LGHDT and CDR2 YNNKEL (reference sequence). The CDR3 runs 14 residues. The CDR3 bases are TGTGCCAGCAGCACAAGGGACACCCCTGATACGCAGTATTTT. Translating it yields CASSTRDTPDTQYF.